Here is one TCR beta chain with its context. This sample was taken from a study of Ad26.COV2.S vaccination and SARS-CoV-2 variants. For the study at large: Donor was assigned to the Ad26.COV2.S arm of trial COV1001.

Here immunoSEQ multiplex PCR was the method, and the copy in TCRdb shows in-frame clones only, minus some. Among about 410,000 clones, over 80% were seen once, and the ten largest hold around 1.7%. Stated treatment: around 19 received Ad26.COV2.S at low or high dose, single or two shots; several received placebo; per-sample allocation not given. The study sampled participants on day 63 after the first vaccine or placebo injection. The V gene lost 0 bases and the J gene lost 4 bases, with 18 bases spanning the gap. This CDR3 spans 17 amino acids. Germline lookup yields CDR1 LGHNA and CDR2 YSLEER. The sequences come from peripheral blood, collected in a trial of Ad26.COV2.S vaccine versus placebo. The clonotype originates from a person aged 18 to 59 who received the Ad26.COV2.S COVID-19 vaccine or a placebo. V usage is TRBV4-3 and J usage is TRBJ1-1; tentative D call: TRBD1 (5 bases). The CDR3 reads CASSQEGRGVMSTEAFF. As DNA, the CDR3 is TGCGCCAGCAGCCAAGAAGGGCGGGGGGTAATGAGCACTGAAGCTTTCTTT.